Listed below are T cell receptor beta chains from one sample, sequenced in a study of OX40 agonist ivuxolimab in advanced cancers. The repertoire was sequenced with immunoSEQ multiplex PCR; TCRdb's copy has only in-frame clones and lacks some. The sample consists of 65,000 to 80,000 clones, around 84% of them appearing once. The specimen was CD4+ or CD8+ T cells sorted from blood, collected in a trial of the OX40 agonist ivuxolimab. The source of these receptors is an adult with an advanced solid tumor such as melanoma, head and neck, liver or kidney cancer. Each CDR3 is given with its conserved first and last residue. Each record gives: J gene, V gene, D gene, clone size, CDR3 protein, CDR3 DNA. A D gene is named only where the DNA matches it firmly. Clone size, where shown, is once, few, many, or a class for clones that have expanded.

TRBJ2-5 | TRBV10-3 | NA | NA | CAISEGQKETQYF | TGTGCCATCAGTGAGGGACAGAAAGAGACCCAGTACTTC
TRBJ2-1 | TRBV6-6 | TRBD1 | NA | CASSYSDRGLGNEQFF | TGTGCCAGCAGTTACTCGGACAGGGGGCTGGGGAATGAGCAGTTCTTC
TRBJ1-6 | TRBV6-1 | TRBD1 | NA | CASRQTGTGNSPLHF | TGTGCCAGCAGACAGACAGGGACGGGTAATTCACCCCTCCACTTT
TRBJ1-1 | TRBV7-9 | NA | NA | CASSLLSGAEAFF | TGTGCCAGCAGCTTACTCTCTGGGGCAGAAGCTTTCTTT
TRBJ1-5 | TRBV2 | NA | few | CASSEFREKGQPQHF | TGTGCCAGCAGTGAATTTCGGGAGAAGGGTCAGCCCCAGCATTTT
TRBJ2-1 | TRBV28 | NA | NA | CASRPQGGNEQFF | TGTGCCAGCAGGCCACAGGGTGGTAATGAGCAGTTCTTC
TRBJ1-1 | TRBV30 | NA | NA | CAWSVQGGNTEAFF | TGTGCCTGGAGTGTACAGGGAGGTAACACTGAAGCTTTCTTT
TRBJ1-1 | TRBV28 | NA | NA | CASSPIPTDLEAFF | TGTGCCAGCAGTCCGATCCCGACAGACCTTGAAGCTTTCTTT
TRBJ2-3 | TRBV7-9 | NA | NA | CASSPGRAGALIFRDTQYF | TGTGCCAGCAGCCCAGGTCGGGCAGGGGCGTTAATCTTTCGGGATACGCAGTATTTT
TRBJ2-3 | TRBV7-9 | NA | NA | CASSRRTSGTDTQYF | TGTGCCAGCAGCCGGCGGACCAGCGGCACAGATACGCAGTATTTT
TRBJ2-2 | TRBV6-6 | NA | NA | CASKPPGGTGELFF | TGTGCCAGCAAGCCGCCAGGGGGGACCGGGGAGCTGTTTTTT
TRBJ2-1 | TRBV19 | TRBD2 | NA | CASSVLVASGKSNEQFF | TGTGCCAGTAGCGTATTAGTAGCTAGCGGGAAATCTAATGAGCAGTTCTTC
TRBJ2-1 | TRBV5-1 | NA | NA | CASSRGQLDGYNEQFF | TGCGCCAGCAGCCGAGGACAGTTAGACGGCTACAATGAGCAGTTCTTC
TRBJ1-4 | TRBV6-1 | NA | NA | CASRTAGVGEKLFF | TGTGCCAGCCGGACGGCAGGGGTGGGGGAAAAACTGTTTTTT
TRBJ1-2 | TRBV7-2 | TRBD1 | NA | CASSGQGGINYGYTF | TGTGCCAGCAGCGGACAGGGTGGGATTAACTATGGCTACACCTTC
TRBJ2-7 | TRBV2 | TRBD1 | NA | CASSKGQGANEQYF | TGTGCCAGCAGTAAAGGACAGGGGGCAAACGAGCAGTACTTC
TRBJ2-3 | TRBV7-2 | NA | few | CASSFVREGPPLGQYF | TGTGCCAGCAGCTTCGTTAGAGAGGGACCTCCTTTGGGGCAGTATTTT
TRBJ2-5 | TRBV9 | TRBD2 | NA | CASSVGGSGGVQETQYF | TGTGCCAGCAGCGTTGGCGGTAGCGGGGGGGTTCAAGAGACCCAGTACTTC
TRBJ2-7 | TRBV7-2 | NA | NA | CASSLDRGEQYF | TGTGCCAGCAGCTTAGACCGGGGGGAGCAGTACTTC
TRBJ1-2 | TRBV2 | NA | NA | CASSESGYTF | TGTGCCAGCAGTGAGTCTGGCTACACCTTC
TRBJ1-3 | TRBV30 | NA | NA | CAWSRLGHATGNTIYF | TGTGCCTGGAGCCGTCTTGGGCACGCGACTGGAAACACCATATATTTT
TRBJ2-1 | TRBV11-1 | TRBD2 | NA | CASSSGLPYNEQFF | TGTGCCAGCAGCTCGGGACTACCATACAATGAGCAGTTCTTC
TRBJ1-2 | TRBV4-1 | NA | NA | CASSQGLGRGIYGYTF | TGCGCCAGCAGCCAAGGTCTGGGCAGGGGAATCTATGGCTACACCTTC
TRBJ2-1 | TRBV7-2 | TRBD2 | NA | CASSGRLASSYNEQFF | TGTGCCAGCAGCGGCAGACTAGCGAGCTCCTACAATGAGCAGTTCTTC
TRBJ2-7 | TRBV7-2 | TRBD2 | NA | CASSLAGGSSYEQYF | TGTGCCAGCAGCTTAGCAGGCGGGAGCTCCTACGAGCAGTACTTC
TRBJ2-3 | TRBV7-9 | TRBD2 | NA | CASSRPGTSKEDTQYF | TGTGCCAGCAGCCGACCCGGGACTAGCAAAGAGGATACGCAGTATTTT
TRBJ1-5 | TRBV23-1 | NA | NA | CASSQSRRGDSNQPQHF | TGCGCCAGCAGTCAATCACGTCGGGGGGATAGCAATCAGCCCCAGCATTTT
TRBJ1-2 | TRBV5-1 | NA | many | CASSLTVGYGYTF | TGCGCCAGCAGCTTGACCGTCGGTTATGGCTACACCTTC
TRBJ1-2 | TRBV10-3 | TRBD1 | NA | CAISEYPGQEAGYTF | TGTGCCATCAGTGAGTACCCGGGACAGGAGGCTGGCTACACCTTC
TRBJ1-2 | TRBV4-1 | NA | NA | CASSQDPRGSGYGYTF | TGCGCCAGCAGCCAAGATCCAAGGGGTTCCGGCTATGGCTACACCTTC
TRBJ2-5 | TRBV7-2 | NA | once | CASSLRGTAETQYF | TGTGCCAGCAGCCTTCGGGGGACAGCAGAGACCCAGTACTTC
TRBJ1-3 | TRBV30 | TRBD1 | NA | CAWTRDRVAASSGNTIYF | TGTGCCTGGACGAGGGACAGGGTAGCCGCCAGCTCTGGAAACACCATATATTTT
TRBJ2-7 | TRBV11-2 | TRBD1 | many | CASSPRGTGPFYEQYF | TGTGCCAGCAGCCCGCGTGGGACAGGGCCTTTCTACGAGCAGTACTTC
TRBJ1-5 | TRBV23-1 | NA | NA | CASTKDTSSNQPQHF | TGCGCCAGCACCAAGGACACATCGAGCAATCAGCCCCAGCATTTT
TRBJ1-2 | TRBV28 | TRBD1 | NA | CASSLRVQGRGYGYTF | TGTGCCAGCAGTTTACGCGTACAGGGGAGGGGCTATGGCTACACCTTC
TRBJ2-1 | TRBV19 | TRBD2 | NA | CASSKGLAGGPPYNEQFF | TGTGCCAGTAGTAAGGGACTAGCGGGGGGCCCCCCGTACAATGAGCAGTTCTTC
TRBJ2-3 | TRBV6-5 | TRBD2 | few | CATRSGGGKTDTQYF | TGTGCCACTAGGTCCGGCGGGGGGAAAACAGATACGCAGTATTTT
TRBJ2-3 | TRBV5-1 | NA | NA | CASSLGDTQYF | TGCGCCAGCAGCTTGGGGGATACGCAGTATTTT
TRBJ1-5 | TRBV12-1 | NA | NA | CASSNGASYSINQPQHF | TGTGCCAGCAGCAATGGGGCATCGTATTCAATTAATCAGCCCCAGCATTTT
TRBJ2-5 | TRBV11-3 | TRBD2 | NA | CASSLAGGETQYF | TGTGCCAGCAGCTTAGCCGGGGGGGAGACCCAGTACTTC
TRBJ1-5 | TRBV6-1 | NA | NA | CASRRNRGNQPQHF | TGTGCCAGCAGAAGGAACAGGGGCAATCAGCCCCAGCATTTT
TRBJ2-5 | TRBV6-5 | TRBD1 | NA | CASSTWTGGAETQYF | TGTGCCAGCAGCACCTGGACAGGGGGCGCGGAGACCCAGTACTTC
TRBJ2-1 | TRBV9 | TRBD2 | NA | CASSVSSGSSYNEQFF | TGTGCCAGCAGCGTATCTAGCGGGAGCTCCTACAATGAGCAGTTCTTC
TRBJ2-3 | TRBV18 | TRBD2 | NA | CASSRLAGDTDTQYF | TGTGCCAGCTCACGACTAGCGGGGGACACAGATACGCAGTATTTT
TRBJ2-1 | TRBV27 | NA | NA | CASTLGQGYNEQFF | TGTGCCAGCACCTTGGGCCAGGGGTACAATGAGCAGTTCTTC
TRBJ2-3 | TRBV11-3 | NA | NA | CASSLGHDYRTDTQYF | TGTGCCAGCAGCTTGGGCCATGACTACCGCACAGATACGCAGTATTTT
TRBJ2-5 | TRBV6-5 | NA | NA | CASSAGFQETQYF | TGTGCCAGCAGCGCCGGTTTCCAAGAGACCCAGTACTTC
TRBJ2-5 | TRBV2 | TRBD2 | NA | CASRRGVGSQYF | TGTGCCAGCAGGCGGGGGGTCGGCTCTCAGTACTTC
TRBJ2-7 | TRBV18 | NA | NA | CASSPPGVEEQYF | TGTGCCAGCTCACCACCTGGGGTTGAAGAGCAGTACTTC
TRBJ2-1 | TRBV5-4 | NA | few | CASSLGTSSYNEQFF | TGTGCCAGCAGCTTAGGGACGAGCTCCTACAATGAGCAGTTCTTC
TRBJ2-7 | TRBV5-5 | NA | NA | CASSKGGPYEQYF | TGTGCCAGCAGTAAAGGGGGGCCTTACGAGCAGTACTTC
TRBJ2-7 | TRBV7-2 | NA | NA | CASSYYSYEQYF | TGTGCCAGCAGCTACTACTCCTACGAGCAGTACTTC
TRBJ1-4 | TRBV28 | NA | NA | CASSPLDTSTNEKLFF | TGTGCCAGCAGTCCACTTGACACCTCAACTAATGAAAAACTGTTTTTT
TRBJ1-2 | TRBV9 | NA | NA | CASSVATGFDGYTF | TGTGCCAGCAGCGTAGCTACAGGGTTCGATGGCTACACCTTC
TRBJ1-1 | TRBV19 | NA | few | CASTSNTEAFF | TGTGCCAGTACCTCGAACACTGAAGCTTTCTTT
TRBJ2-4 | TRBV27 | TRBD2 | once | CASSVSSGRRGKNIQYF | TGTGCCAGCAGTGTCTCTAGCGGGAGGCGTGGCAAAAACATTCAGTACTTC
TRBJ2-7 | TRBV7-2 | TRBD2 | NA | CASSFLAGGSYEQYF | TGTGCCAGCAGCTTCCTAGCGGGAGGGTCCTACGAGCAGTACTTC
TRBJ2-7 | TRBV7-2 | NA | NA | CASSLRGRANYEQYF | TGTGCCAGCAGCTTAAGGGGGAGGGCCAACTACGAGCAGTACTTC
TRBJ1-2 | TRBV19 | TRBD1 | NA | CASSMKDRERNGYTF | TGTGCCAGTAGTATGAAGGACAGGGAGAGGAATGGCTACACCTTC